The T cell receptor (beta chain) described here comes from a study of blood T cell repertoires in COVID-19. Across the whole study: PBMCs, B-cell-depleted T cells, or T cells provided the cDNA or gDNA that made up the material.

This CDR3 comprises 15 residues. Germline CDR1 GTSNPN, CDR2 SVGIG (reference sequence). The V end lost 0 bases, the J end lost 3 bases, and 9 bases lay between the germline ends. Libraries were prepared by immunoSEQ multiplex PCR; TCRdb keeps only in-frame clonotypes and omits some of them. This table holds some 110,000 clones, approximately 83% found once. Sequenced material: peripheral blood. The genes are TRBV30 and TRBJ1-6, with a possible D match to TRBD1 (5 bases). The sequence derives from a woman aged 70 to 79 with acute or convalescent COVID-19. This CDR3 is CAWSVPGVYNSPLHF. The CDR3 region has the DNA TGTGCCTGGAGTGTACCGGGGGTCTATAATTCACCCCTCCACTTT.